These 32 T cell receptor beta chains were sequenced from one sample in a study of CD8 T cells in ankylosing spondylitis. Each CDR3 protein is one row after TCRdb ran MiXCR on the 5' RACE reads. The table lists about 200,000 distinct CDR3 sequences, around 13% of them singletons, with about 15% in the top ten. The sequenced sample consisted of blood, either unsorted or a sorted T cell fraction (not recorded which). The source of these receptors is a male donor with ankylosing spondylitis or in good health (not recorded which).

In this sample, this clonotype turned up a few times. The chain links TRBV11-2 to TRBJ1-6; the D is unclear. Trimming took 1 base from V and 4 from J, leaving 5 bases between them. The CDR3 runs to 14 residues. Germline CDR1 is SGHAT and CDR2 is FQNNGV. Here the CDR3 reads CASSLVGYNSPLHF. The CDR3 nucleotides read TGTGCCAGCAGCTTAGTCGGGTATAATTCACCCCTCCACTTT.

The CDR3 DNA follows: TGCAGCGTTGAAGCTCCCAACGTGAACACTGAAGCTTTCTTT. Protein: CSVEAPNVNTEAFF. The genes are TRBV29-1 and TRBJ1-1; unclear D gene. V lost 1 base, J lost 0 bases, and 9 bases lay in between. The CDR3 loop spans 14 amino acids. Germline assignment: CDR1 SQVTM and CDR2 ANQGSEA.

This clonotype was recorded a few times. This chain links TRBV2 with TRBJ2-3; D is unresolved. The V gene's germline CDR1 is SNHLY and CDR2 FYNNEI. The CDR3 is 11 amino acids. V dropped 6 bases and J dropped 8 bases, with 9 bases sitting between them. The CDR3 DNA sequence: TGTGCCAGCAGGACGGACCTTACGCAGTATTTT. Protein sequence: CASRTDLTQYF.

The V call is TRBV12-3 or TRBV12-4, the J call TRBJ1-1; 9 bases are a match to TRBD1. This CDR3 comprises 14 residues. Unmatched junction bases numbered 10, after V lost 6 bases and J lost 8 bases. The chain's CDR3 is CASRRTGALREAFF. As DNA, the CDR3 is TGTGCCAGCAGGAGGACAGGGGCCCTCAGGGAAGCTTTCTTT.

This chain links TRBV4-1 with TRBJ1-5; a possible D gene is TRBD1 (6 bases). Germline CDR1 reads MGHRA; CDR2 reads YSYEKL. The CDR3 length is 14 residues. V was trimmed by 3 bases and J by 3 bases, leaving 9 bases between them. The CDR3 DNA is TGCGCCAGCAGCCAGGACAGAGACAATCAGCCCCAGCATTTT. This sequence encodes CASSQDRDNQPQHF.

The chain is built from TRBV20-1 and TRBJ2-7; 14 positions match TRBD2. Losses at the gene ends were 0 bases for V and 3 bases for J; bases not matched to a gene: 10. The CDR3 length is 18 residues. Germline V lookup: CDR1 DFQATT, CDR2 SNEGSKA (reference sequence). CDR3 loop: CSARDFGTSGRVSYEQYF. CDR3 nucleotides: TGCAGTGCTAGAGATTTCGGGACTAGCGGGAGAGTAAGCTACGAGCAGTACTTC.

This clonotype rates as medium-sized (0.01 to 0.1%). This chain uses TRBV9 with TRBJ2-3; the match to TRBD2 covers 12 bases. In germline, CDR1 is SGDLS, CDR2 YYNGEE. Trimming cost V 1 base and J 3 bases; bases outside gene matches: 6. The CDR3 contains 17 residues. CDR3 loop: CASSVRASGGATDTQYF. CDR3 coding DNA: TGTGCCAGCAGCGTAAGGGCTAGCGGGGGGGCAACAGATACGCAGTATTTT.

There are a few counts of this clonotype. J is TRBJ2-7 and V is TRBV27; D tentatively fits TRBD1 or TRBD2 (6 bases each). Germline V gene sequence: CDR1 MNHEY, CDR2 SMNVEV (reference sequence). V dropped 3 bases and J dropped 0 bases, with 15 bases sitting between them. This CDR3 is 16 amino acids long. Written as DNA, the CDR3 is TGTGCCAGCAGTTTCTCAGGGGAGGTTAGCTCCTACGAGCAGTACTTC. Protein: CASSFSGEVSSYEQYF.

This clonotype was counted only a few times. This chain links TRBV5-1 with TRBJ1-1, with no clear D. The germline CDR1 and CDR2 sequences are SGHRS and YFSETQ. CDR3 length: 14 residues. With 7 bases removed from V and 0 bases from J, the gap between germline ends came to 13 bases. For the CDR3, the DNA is TGCGCCAGCGGTGAACTCGACATGAACACTGAAGCTTTCTTT. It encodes CASGELDMNTEAFF.

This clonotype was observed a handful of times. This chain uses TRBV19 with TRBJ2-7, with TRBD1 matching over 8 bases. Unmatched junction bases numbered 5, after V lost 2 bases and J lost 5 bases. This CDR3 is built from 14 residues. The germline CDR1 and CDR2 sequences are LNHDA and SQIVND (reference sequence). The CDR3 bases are TGTGCCAGTAGTATACTCGACAGGGGAGACGAGCAGTACTTC. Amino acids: CASSILDRGDEQYF. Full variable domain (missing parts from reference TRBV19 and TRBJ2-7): DGGITQSPKYLFRKEGQNVTLSCEQNLNHDAMYWYRQDPGQGLRLIYYSQIVNDFQKGDIAEGYSVSREKKESFPLTVTSAQKNPTAFYLCASSILDRGDEQYFGPGTRLTVT.

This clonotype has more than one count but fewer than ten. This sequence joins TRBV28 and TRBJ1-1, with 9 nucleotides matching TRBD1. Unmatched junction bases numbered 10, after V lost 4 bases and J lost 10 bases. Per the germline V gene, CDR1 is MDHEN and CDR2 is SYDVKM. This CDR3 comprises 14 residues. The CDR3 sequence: CASSYDRQGVRAFF. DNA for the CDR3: TGTGCCAGCAGTTACGATCGACAGGGGGTGAGAGCTTTCTTT.

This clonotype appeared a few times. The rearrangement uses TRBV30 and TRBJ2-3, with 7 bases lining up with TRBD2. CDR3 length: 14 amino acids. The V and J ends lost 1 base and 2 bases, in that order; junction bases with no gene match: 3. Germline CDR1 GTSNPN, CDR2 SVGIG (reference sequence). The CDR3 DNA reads TGTGCCTGGAGTGGCGGACTAGTCACAGATACGCAGTATTTT. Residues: CAWSGGLVTDTQYF.

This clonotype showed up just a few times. CDR3 loop: CASSQEAGGGTGELFF. The CDR3 region has the DNA TGTGCCAGCAGCCAAGAGGCAGGGGGGGGCACCGGGGAGCTGTTTTTT. This chain connects TRBV3-1 to TRBJ2-2; D may match TRBD1 or TRBD2 (7 bases each). Trimming shortened V by 0 bases and J by 4 bases, and 12 bases separated the two germline ends. The CDR3 loop spans 16 amino acids. The germline CDR1 and CDR2 sequences are LGHDT and YNNKEL (reference sequence).

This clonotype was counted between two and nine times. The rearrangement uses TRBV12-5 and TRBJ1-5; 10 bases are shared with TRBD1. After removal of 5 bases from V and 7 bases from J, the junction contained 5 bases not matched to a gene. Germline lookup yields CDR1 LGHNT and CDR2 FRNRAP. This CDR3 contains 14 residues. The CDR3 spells CASGPGTGVQPQHF. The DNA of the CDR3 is TGTGCTAGTGGTCCCGGGACAGGGGTACAGCCCCAGCATTTT.

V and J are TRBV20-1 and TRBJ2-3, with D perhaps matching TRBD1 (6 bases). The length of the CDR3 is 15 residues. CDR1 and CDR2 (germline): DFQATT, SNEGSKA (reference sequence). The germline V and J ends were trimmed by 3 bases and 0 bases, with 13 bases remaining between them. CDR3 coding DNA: TGCAGTGCTAGGGAGGACAGCTCTAGCACAGATACGCAGTATTTT. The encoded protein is CSAREDSSSTDTQYF.

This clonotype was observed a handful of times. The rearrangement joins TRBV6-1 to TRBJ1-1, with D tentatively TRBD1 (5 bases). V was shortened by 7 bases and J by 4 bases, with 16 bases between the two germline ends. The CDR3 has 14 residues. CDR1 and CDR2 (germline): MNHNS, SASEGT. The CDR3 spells CASTLGEGGTEAFF. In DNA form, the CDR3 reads TGTGCCAGCACCTTAGGGGAGGGAGGCACTGAAGCTTTCTTT.

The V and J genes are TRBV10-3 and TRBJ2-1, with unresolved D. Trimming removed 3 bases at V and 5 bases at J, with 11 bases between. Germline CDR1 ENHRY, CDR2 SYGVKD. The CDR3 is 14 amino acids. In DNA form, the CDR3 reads TGTGCCATCAGTGAAATAGGAGCGAACAATGAGCAGTTCTTC. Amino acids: CAISEIGANNEQFF.

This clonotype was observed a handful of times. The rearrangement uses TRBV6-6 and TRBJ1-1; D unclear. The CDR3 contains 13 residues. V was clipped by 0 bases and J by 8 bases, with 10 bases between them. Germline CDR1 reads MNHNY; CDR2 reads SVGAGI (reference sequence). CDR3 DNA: TGTGCCAGCAGTTACTCGACGGTCTCGGAAGCTTTCTTT. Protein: CASSYSTVSEAFF.

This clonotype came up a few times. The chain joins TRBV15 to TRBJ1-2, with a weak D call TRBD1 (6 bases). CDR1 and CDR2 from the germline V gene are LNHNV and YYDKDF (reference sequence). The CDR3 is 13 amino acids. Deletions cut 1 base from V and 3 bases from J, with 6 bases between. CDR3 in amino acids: CATSRAGDYGYTF. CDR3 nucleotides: TGTGCCACCAGCAGAGCAGGGGACTATGGCTACACCTTC.

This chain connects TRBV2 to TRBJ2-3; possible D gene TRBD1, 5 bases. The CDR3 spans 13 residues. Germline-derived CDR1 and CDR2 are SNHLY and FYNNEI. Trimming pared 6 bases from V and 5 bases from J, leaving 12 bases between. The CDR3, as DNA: TGTGCCAGCAGCCGGACATGGGAAGATACGCAGTATTTT. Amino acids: CASSRTWEDTQYF.

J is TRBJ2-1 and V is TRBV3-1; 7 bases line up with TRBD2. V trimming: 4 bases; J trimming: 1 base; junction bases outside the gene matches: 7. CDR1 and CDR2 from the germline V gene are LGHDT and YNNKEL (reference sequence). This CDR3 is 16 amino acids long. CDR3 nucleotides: TGTGCCAGCAGCCCTCTTCTAGCGGCTTCCTACAATGAGCAGTTCTTC. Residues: CASSPLLAASYNEQFF.

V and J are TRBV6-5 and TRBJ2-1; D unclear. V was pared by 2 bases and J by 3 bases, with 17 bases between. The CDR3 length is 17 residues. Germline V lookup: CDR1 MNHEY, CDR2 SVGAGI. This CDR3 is CASSYGLFGWIYNEQFF. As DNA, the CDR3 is TGTGCCAGCAGTTACGGCCTTTTCGGGTGGATCTACAATGAGCAGTTCTTC.

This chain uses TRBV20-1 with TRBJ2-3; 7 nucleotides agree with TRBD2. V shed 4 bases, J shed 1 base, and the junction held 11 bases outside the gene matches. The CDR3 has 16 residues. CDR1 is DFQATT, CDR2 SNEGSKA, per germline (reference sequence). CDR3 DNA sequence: TGCAGTGCTACCAGTTGGGGGGGGGAGCGCACAGATACGCAGTATTTT. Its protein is CSATSWGGERTDTQYF.

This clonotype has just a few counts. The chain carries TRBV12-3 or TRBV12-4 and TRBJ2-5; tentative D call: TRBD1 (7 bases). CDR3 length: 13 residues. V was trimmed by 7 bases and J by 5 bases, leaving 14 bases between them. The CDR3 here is CASNYAGGETQYF. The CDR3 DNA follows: TGTGCCAGCAATTACGCAGGGGGGGAGACCCAGTACTTC.

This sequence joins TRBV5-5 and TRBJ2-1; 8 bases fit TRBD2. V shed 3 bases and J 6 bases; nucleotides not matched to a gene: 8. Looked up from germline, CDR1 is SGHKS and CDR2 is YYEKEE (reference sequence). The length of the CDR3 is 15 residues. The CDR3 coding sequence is TGTGCCAGCAGCTGGGGGACGGGAGGGGGCAATGAGCAGTTCTTC. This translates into CASSWGTGGGNEQFF.

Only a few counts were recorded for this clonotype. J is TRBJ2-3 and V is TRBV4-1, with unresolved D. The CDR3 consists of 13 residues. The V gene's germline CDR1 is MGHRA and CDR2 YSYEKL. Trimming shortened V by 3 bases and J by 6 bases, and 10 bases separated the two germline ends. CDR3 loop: CASSQAPPDTQYF. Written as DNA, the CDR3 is TGCGCCAGCAGCCAGGCCCCCCCGGATACGCAGTATTTT.

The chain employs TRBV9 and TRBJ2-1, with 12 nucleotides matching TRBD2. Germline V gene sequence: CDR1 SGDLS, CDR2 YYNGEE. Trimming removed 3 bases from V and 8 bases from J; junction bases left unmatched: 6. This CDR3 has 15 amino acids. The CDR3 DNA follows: TGTGCCAGCAGCGGACCTAGCGGGAGGGGCTATGAGCAGTTCTTC. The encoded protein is CASSGPSGRGYEQFF.

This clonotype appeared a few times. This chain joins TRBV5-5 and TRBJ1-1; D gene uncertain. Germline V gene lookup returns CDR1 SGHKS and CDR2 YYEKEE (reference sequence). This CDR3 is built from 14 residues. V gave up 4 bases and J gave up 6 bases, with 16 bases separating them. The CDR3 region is CASSQTPGGSEAFF. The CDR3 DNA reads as TGTGCCAGCAGCCAGACACCCGGAGGCTCTGAAGCTTTCTTT.

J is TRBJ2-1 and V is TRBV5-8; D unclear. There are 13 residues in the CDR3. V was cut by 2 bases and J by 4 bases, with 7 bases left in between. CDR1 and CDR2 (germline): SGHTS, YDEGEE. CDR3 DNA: TGTGCCAGCAGCTTTTCGATTTACAATGAGCAGTTCTTC. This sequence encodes CASSFSIYNEQFF.

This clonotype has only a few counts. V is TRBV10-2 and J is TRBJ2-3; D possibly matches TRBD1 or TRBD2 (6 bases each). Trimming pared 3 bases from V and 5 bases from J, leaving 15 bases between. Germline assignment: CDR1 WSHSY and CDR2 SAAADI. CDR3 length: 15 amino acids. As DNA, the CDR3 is TGCGCCAGCAGTGACCTCGGGGGCCAAGTAGATACGCAGTATTTT. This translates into CASSDLGGQVDTQYF.

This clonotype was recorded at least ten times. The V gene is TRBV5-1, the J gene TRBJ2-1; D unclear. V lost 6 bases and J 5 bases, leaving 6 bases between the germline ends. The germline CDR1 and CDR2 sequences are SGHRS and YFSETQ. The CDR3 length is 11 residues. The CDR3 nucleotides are TGCGCCAGCAACCGGGACAATGAGCAGTTCTTC. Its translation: CASNRDNEQFF.

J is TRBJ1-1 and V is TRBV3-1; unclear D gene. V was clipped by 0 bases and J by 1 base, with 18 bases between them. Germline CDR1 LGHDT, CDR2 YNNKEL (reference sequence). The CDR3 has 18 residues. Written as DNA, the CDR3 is TGTGCCAGCAGCCAAGAAATGGCCCTCCCCGGACGGAACACTGAAGCTTTCTTT. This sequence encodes CASSQEMALPGRNTEAFF.